This T cell receptor beta chain originates from a study of blood T cell repertoires in COVID-19. Whole-study context: Some COVID-19 samples were acute and others convalescent; all came from the United States, Italy and Spain.

Trimming removed 4 bases from V and 1 base from J, with 17 bases in between. CDR3 length equals 16 residues. The germline CDR1 and CDR2 sequences are MNHEY and SMNVEV (reference sequence). This table comes from immunoSEQ multiplex PCR, and its TCRdb copy is limited to in-frame clones, with some not included. The sample holds hundreds of thousands of clones, roughly 89% seen once. This chain connects TRBV27 to TRBJ2-7; maybe TRBD1 (7 bases). The sample was peripheral blood. The sequence came from a man aged 60-69 years who had recovered from COVID-19. DNA for the CDR3: TGTGCCAGCAGTTCCCCTCGACAGGGAGGTTCCTACGAGCAGTACTTC. Its translation is CASSSPRQGGSYEQYF.